This T cell receptor (beta chain) was sequenced for a study of tumor-infiltrating lymphocytes in oesophageal squamous cell carcinoma. The junction had 6 bases not matched to a gene; V was cut back by 6 bases and J by 8 bases. CDR3 length equals 14 residues. Germline CDR1 reads SEHNR; CDR2 reads FQNEAQ (reference sequence). A single record per CDR3 protein comes from TCRdb applying MiXCR to the PCR reads. The sample has 15,000 to 20,000 distinct CDR3 sequences, 40% to 55% seen once. The receptor's source is a female donor with esophageal squamous cell carcinoma. The sample comprised normal esophageal tissue next to the tumor. V is TRBV7-9 and J is TRBJ2-1, with 11 bases that match TRBD1. The CDR3, as DNA: TGTGCCAGCAGAGGGACAGGGGGACTCGATGAGCAGTTCTTC. Encoded protein: CASRGTGGLDEQFF. Full variable domain (missing parts from reference TRBV7-9 and TRBJ2-1): DTGVSQNPRHKITKRGQNVTFRCDPISEHNRLYWYRQTLGQGPEFLTYFQNEAQLEKSRLLSDRFSAERPKGSFSTLEIQRTEQGDSAMYLCASRGTGGLDEQFFGPGTRLTVL.